A selection of T cell receptor beta chains follows, all from one sample in a study of early stage breast cancer tumors. TCRdb keeps only in-frame clones here, not all; method: immunoSEQ multiplex PCR. The repertoire has around 30,000 clones, approximately 70% of them found once; the top ten carry about 9.4%. The sequencing sample was made of breast tumor tissue. Receptor source: a person in their thirties with breast cancer. The CDR3 runs from the conserved cysteine through the conserved F or W. The D gene is left open where the match is weak. The listing skips clone size in some rows; elsewhere it reads once, few, many or a size class.

CDR3 DNA,CDR3 protein,D gene,clone size,J gene,V gene
TGTGCCAGCAGCCTCCACGGACAGGAGGTCTACAATGAGCAGTTCTTC,CASSLHGQEVYNEQFF,TRBD1,few,TRBJ2-1,TRBV14
TGTGCCAGCAGTCACCGGGACGGCTCAGGGGGCTACACCTTC,CASSHRDGSGGYTF,NA,NA,TRBJ1-2,TRBV14
TGTGCCAGCAGCAAAGTCAAACTTAATCAGCCCCAGCATTTT,CASSKVKLNQPQHF,NA,NA,TRBJ1-5,TRBV21-1
TGCAGCGTTGGAAAGGAAGGAAACATGAACACTGAAGCTTTCTTT,CSVGKEGNMNTEAFF,NA,NA,TRBJ1-1,TRBV29-1
TGTGCCAGCACCCTAAGGACACCAGGCTACGAGCAGTACTTC,CASTLRTPGYEQYF,NA,NA,TRBJ2-7,TRBV6-1
TGTGCCAGCGATCAAACTGGACCCGACCCAACTTTCTTT,CASDQTGPDPTFF,NA,few,TRBJ1-1,TRBV7-9
TGTGCCAGCAGTCCGTATCGGACAGAGGTCTCCTACGAGCAGTACTTC,CASSPYRTEVSYEQYF,NA,NA,TRBJ2-7,TRBV27
TGCGCCAGCAGGGGACAGGCCAATAATTCACCCCTCCACTTT,CASRGQANNSPLHF,TRBD1,NA,TRBJ1-6,TRBV5-1
TGTGCCAGCAGCGTAGCTATACGGGACAATGAGCAGTTCTTC,CASSVAIRDNEQFF,NA,NA,TRBJ2-1,TRBV9
TGTGCCAGTAGTATGCAGGGGGCGCATAGCAATCAGCCCCAGCATTTT,CASSMQGAHSNQPQHF,TRBD1,NA,TRBJ1-5,TRBV19
TGTGCTAGTGGTCTCCAGGGGGCAACTGAAGCTTTCTTT,CASGLQGATEAFF,TRBD1,few,TRBJ1-1,TRBV12-5
TGCGCCAGCAGCTTGGAGTTCGGGGTCGACTATGGCTACACCTTC,CASSLEFGVDYGYTF,NA,NA,TRBJ1-2,TRBV5-1
TGTGCCAGCAGCTTGATAGGGTTCCGGGACAGGGGGCAAGACGAGCAGTACTTC,CASSLIGFRDRGQDEQYF,TRBD1,NA,TRBJ2-7,TRBV5-6
TGTGCCAGCAGTTACCTGGGGACTAGCGGGAAGGATACGCAGTATTTT,CASSYLGTSGKDTQYF,TRBD2,NA,TRBJ2-3,TRBV6-5
TGTGCCAGCAGCACCACCCGGGGTCCCCAAGAGACCCAGTACTTC,CASSTTRGPQETQYF,NA,NA,TRBJ2-5,TRBV7-8
TGTGCCAGCAGTCCGGCCTACCGAGTGGGCGAGCAGTACTTC,CASSPAYRVGEQYF,NA,few,TRBJ2-7,TRBV7-2
TGTGCCAGCAGTTTGGGGAGGAAGGCAGGTTCCTACAATGAGCAGTTCTTC,CASSLGRKAGSYNEQFF,NA,NA,TRBJ2-1,TRBV27
TGTGCCAGCTCACCACCGTATGGGACAGGATTTCAAAGCGGGGAGCTGTTTTTT,CASSPPYGTGFQSGELFF,TRBD1,NA,TRBJ2-2,TRBV18
TGTGCCAGCAGCTCCGGACTAATCACAGATACGCAGTATTTT,CASSSGLITDTQYF,NA,NA,TRBJ2-3,TRBV11-3